This passage covers 2 T cell receptor beta chains from one sample sequenced in a study of radiation and T cells in renal cell carcinoma. The data were produced by immunoSEQ multiplex PCR, yet TCRdb's version contains in-frame clones alone and is incomplete. The data hold about 150,000 clones, with approximately 90% observed a single time. Time point of the sample: blood 2 weeks post-SBRT. Noted treatment: 15 Gy SBRT to primary tumor, nephrectomy 4 weeks later. The starting material was blood, obtained from a patient whose treatment included radiotherapy and nephrectomy. The receptors were sampled from a woman aged 45-65 years with renal cell carcinoma.

CDR3 DNA sequence: TGTGCCAGCAGCTTAGCCACAGCATCAGTCAAGTCCTACGAGCAGTACTTC. Translating gives CASSLATASVKSYEQYF. The chain combines TRBV7-2 with TRBJ2-7; D unresolved. Trimming cost V 0 bases and J 1 base, with 16 bases left between them. CDR1 SGHTA and CDR2 FQGNSA come from the germline V gene. This CDR3 has 17 residues.

The rearrangement links TRBV7-9 to TRBJ2-7; D perhaps matches TRBD2 (6 bases). CDR1 is SEHNR and CDR2 is FQNEAQ in the germline V gene (reference sequence). V was shortened by 0 bases and J by 0 bases, with 15 bases between the two germline ends. The CDR3 length is 17 residues. DNA of the CDR3: TGTGCCAGCAGCTTAGCGGGTGGCGGGGTCTCCTCCTACGAGCAGTACTTC. Protein: CASSLAGGGVSSYEQYF.